Reported below is one T cell receptor beta chain. Its antigen is undetermined. Germline CDR1 and CDR2: MDHEN and SYDVKM. V dropped 2 bases and J dropped 2 bases, with 13 bases sitting between them. The CDR3 runs to 15 residues. PCR amplification relied on 60 Vbeta primers (plus 13 Jbeta primers). Produced via immunoSEQ multiplex PCR; TCRdb's table is partial and in-frame only. The sample yields some 79,000 clones, over 70% seen once. The study sampled nominally healthy donors, though unrecorded immune exposures were likely. These data originate in a study of cytomegalovirus exposure and HLA in healthy donors. The wider study: Falling in the Caucasian-associated ancestry cluster were 80% to 90% of around 370 genotyped donors.

Study-wide findings and caveats: Several top significant clusters appeared, in a later analysis, to be linked to common viral pathogens.

The specimen was PBMCs. The clonotype was recovered from a male donor in good health and CMV-seropositive. This sequence joins TRBV28 and TRBJ2-7, with a tentative D call TRBD2 (6 bases). CDR3 amino acids: CASSLIRGIAYEQYF. The CDR3 DNA follows: TGTGCCAGCAGTTTAATTCGCGGGATCGCCTACGAGCAGTACTTC.